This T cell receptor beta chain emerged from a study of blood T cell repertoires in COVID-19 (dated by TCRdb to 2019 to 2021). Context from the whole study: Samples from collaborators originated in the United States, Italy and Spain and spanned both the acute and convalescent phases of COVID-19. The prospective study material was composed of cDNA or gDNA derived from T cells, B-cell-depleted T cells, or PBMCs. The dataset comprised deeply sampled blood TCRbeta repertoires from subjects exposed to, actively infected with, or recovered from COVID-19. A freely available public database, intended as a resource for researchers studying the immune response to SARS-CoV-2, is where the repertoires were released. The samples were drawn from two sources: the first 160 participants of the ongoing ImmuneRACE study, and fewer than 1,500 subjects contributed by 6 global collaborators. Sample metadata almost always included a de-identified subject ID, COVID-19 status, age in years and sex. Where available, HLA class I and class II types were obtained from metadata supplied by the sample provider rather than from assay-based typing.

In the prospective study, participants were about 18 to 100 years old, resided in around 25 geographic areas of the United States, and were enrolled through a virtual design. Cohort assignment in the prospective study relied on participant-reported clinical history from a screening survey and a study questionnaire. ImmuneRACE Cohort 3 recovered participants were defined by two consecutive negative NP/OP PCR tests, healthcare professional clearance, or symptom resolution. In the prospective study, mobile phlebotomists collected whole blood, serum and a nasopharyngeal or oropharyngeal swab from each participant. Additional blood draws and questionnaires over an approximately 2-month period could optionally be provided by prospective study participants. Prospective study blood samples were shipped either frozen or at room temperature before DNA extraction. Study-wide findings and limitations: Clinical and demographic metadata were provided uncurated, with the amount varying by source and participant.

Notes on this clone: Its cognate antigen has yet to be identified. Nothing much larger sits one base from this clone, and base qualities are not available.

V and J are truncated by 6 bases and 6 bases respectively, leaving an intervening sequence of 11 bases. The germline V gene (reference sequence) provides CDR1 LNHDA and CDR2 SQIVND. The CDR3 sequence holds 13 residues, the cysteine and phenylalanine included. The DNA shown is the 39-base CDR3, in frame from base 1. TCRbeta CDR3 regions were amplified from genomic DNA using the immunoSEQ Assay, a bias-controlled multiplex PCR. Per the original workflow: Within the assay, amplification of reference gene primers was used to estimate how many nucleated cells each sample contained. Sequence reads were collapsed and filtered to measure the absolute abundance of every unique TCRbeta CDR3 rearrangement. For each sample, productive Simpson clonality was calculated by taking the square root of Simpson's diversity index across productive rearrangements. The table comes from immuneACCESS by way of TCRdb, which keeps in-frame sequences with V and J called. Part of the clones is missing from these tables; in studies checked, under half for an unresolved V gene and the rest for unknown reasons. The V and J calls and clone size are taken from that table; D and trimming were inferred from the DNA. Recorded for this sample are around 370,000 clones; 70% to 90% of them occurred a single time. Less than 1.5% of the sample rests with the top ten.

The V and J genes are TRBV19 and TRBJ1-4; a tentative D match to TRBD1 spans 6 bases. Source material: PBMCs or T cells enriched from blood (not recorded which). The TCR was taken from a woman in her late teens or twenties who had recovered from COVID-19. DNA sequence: TGTGCCAGTAGGCCTCACAGGGATGAAAAACTGTTTTTT. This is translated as CASRPHRDEKLFF.